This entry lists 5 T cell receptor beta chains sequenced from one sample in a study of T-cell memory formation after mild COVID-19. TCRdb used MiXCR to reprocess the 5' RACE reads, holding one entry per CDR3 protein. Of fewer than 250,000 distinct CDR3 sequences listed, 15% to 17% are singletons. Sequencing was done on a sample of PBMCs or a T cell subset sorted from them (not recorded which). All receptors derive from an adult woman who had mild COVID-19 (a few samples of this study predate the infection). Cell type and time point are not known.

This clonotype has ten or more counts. The CDR3 region is CATSDSKSHPRDTQYF. CDR3 in DNA: TGTGCCACCAGTGATTCGAAAAGCCATCCACGGGATACGCAGTATTTT. V and J are TRBV24-1 and TRBJ2-3; D is uncertain. The germline gives CDR1 KGHDR, CDR2 SFDVKD. This CDR3 spans 16 amino acids. Trimming stripped 2 bases from V and 6 bases from J, with 17 bases between.

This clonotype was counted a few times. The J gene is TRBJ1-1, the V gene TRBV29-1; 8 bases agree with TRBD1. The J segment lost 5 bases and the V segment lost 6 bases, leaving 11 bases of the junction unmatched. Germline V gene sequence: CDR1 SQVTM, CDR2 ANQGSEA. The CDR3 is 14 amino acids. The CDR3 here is CSVVWTGKKTEAFF. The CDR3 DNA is TGCAGCGTGGTATGGACAGGGAAAAAAACTGAAGCTTTCTTT.

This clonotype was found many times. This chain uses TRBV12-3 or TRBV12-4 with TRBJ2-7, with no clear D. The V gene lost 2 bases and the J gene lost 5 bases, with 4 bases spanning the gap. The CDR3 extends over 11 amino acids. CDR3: CASSLKDEQYF. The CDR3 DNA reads TGTGCCAGCAGTTTAAAGGACGAGCAGTACTTC.

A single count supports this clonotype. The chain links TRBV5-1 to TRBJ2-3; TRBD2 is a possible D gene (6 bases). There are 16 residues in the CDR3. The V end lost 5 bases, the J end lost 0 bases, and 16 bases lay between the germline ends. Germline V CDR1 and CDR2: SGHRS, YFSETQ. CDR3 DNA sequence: TGCGCCAGCAGTCTGGAGGGTAGGACTAGCACAGATACGCAGTATTTT. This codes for CASSLEGRTSTDTQYF.

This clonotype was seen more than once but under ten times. The CDR3 DNA sequence: TGTGCCAGCAGTTGGACAGGGGGTTATACTGAAGCTTTCTTT. The encoded protein is CASSWTGGYTEAFF. The chain has TRBV6-6 and TRBJ1-1, with TRBD1 identical over 10 bases. The CDR3 has 14 amino acids. Germline CDR1 and CDR2: MNHNY and SVGAGI (reference sequence). V lost 4 bases, J lost 5 bases, and 4 bases stayed unmatched.